The clone carrying this T cell receptor beta chain is medium-sized (0.01 to 0.1%) by share. Its antigen is as yet unknown. The data were obtained in a study of T cells after posttransplantation cyclophosphamide. Study conclusions and caveats: Recipient CMV seropositivity and CMV reactivation strongly tracked TRB clonality. Donor-recipient repertoire similarity was low at 1-2 months, rising over year one. Tissue-infiltrating T cells from skin or gut overlapped little with blood T cells.

The CDR3 runs 15 residues. Trimming removed 2 bases from V and 7 bases from J, with 12 bases in between. Germline V gene lookup returns CDR1 SGHTA and CDR2 FQGNSA. Using immunoSEQ multiplex PCR, the repertoire was profiled, and TCRdb retains in-frame clones only, with some absent. The sample yields tens of thousands of clones, 93% seen once. This TCR came from a woman in her 30s in good health and a related stem cell transplant donor. Material for sequencing was PBMCs. The V gene is TRBV7-2, the J gene TRBJ1-6; perhaps TRBD1 as D (5 bases). The CDR3 DNA sequence: TGTGCCAGCAGCTTAAACAGGTCGATAAATTCACCCCTCCACTTT. Encoded protein: CASSLNRSINSPLHF.